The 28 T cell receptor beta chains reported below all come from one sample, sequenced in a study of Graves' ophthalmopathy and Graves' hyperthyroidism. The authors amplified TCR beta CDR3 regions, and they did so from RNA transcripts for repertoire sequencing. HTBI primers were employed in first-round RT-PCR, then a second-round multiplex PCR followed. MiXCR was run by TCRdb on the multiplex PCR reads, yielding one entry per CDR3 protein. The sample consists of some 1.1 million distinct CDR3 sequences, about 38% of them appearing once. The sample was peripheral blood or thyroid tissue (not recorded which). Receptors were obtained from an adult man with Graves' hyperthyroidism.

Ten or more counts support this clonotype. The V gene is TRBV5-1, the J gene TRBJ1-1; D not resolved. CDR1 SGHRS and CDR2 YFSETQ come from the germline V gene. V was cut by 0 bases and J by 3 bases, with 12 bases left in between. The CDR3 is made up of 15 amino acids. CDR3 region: CASSLGAEGYTEAFF. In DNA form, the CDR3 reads TGCGCCAGCAGCTTGGGTGCCGAGGGATACACTGAAGCTTTCTTT.

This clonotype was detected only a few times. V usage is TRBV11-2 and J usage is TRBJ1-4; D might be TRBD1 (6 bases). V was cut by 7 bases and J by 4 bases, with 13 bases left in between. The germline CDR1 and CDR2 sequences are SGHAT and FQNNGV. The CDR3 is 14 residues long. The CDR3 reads CASTHRVHNEKLFF. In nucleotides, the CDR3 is TGTGCCAGCACCCACAGGGTCCATAATGAAAAACTGTTTTTT.

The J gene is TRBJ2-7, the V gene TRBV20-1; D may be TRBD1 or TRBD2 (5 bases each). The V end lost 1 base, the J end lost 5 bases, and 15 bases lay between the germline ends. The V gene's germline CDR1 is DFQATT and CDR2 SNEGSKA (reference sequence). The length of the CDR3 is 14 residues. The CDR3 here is CSARASGTIHEQYF. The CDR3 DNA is TGCAGTGCTAGAGCTTCCGGGACGATCCACGAGCAGTACTTC.

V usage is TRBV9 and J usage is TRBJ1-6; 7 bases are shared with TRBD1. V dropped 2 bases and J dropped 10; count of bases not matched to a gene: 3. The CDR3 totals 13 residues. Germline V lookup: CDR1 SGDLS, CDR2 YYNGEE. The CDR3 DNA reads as TGTGCCAGCAGCGTGACAGGGAGATCACCCCTCCACTTT. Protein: CASSVTGRSPLHF.

The CDR3 is CASSAGEGPTKSYEQYF. DNA of the CDR3: TGTGCCAGCAGTGCCGGGGAGGGGCCTACTAAGTCCTACGAGCAGTACTTC. The chain links TRBV7-3 to TRBJ2-7; TRBD2 agrees at 7 bases. CDR3 length: 17 amino acids. Germline loops: CDR1 SGHTA, CDR2 FQGTGA. The V and J ends lost 6 bases and 1 base, in that order; junction bases with no gene match: 15.

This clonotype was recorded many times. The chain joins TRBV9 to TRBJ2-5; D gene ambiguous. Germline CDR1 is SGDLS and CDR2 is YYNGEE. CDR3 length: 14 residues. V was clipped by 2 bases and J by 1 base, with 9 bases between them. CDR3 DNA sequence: TGTGCCAGCAGCGTCGGCTTCACCCAAGAGACCCAGTACTTC. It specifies CASSVGFTQETQYF.

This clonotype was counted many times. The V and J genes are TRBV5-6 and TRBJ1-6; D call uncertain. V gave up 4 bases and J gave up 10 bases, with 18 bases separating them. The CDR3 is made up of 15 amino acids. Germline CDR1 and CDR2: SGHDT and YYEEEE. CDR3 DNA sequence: TGTGCCAGCAGCGAGGACTCGCTGGCTGGCTCACCCCTCCACTTT. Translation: CASSEDSLAGSPLHF.

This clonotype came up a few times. CDR3 in DNA: TGTGCCACCAGCAGAGGCACGGACGGAATGCCGTATAGCAATCAGCCCCAGCATTTT. This encodes CATSRGTDGMPYSNQPQHF. This rearrangement joins TRBV15 to TRBJ1-5; D remains unclear. The V gene's germline CDR1 is LNHNV and CDR2 YYDKDF (reference sequence). The CDR3 loop spans 19 amino acids. Between the trimmed V and J ends, which lost 1 base and 0 bases, there was a span of 19 bases. The whole variable domain, remainder taken from reference TRBV15 and TRBJ1-5, is DAMVIQNPRYQVTQFGKPVTLSCSQTLNHNVMYWYQQKSSQAPKLLFHYYDKDFNNEADTPDNFQSRRPNTSFCFLDIRSPGLGDTAMYLCATSRGTDGMPYSNQPQHFGDGTRLSIL.

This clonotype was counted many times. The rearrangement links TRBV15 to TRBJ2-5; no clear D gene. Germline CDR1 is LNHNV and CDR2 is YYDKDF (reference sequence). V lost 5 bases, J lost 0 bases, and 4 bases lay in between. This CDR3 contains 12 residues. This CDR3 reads CATSYYQETQYF. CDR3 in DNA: TGTGCCACCAGCTACTACCAAGAGACCCAGTACTTC.

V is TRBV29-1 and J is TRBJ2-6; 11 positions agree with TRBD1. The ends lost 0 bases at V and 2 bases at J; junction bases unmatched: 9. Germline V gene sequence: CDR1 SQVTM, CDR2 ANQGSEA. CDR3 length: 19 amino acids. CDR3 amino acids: CSVEDWAGTGGAGANVLTF. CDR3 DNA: TGCAGCGTTGAAGATTGGGCAGGGACAGGGGGTGCTGGGGCCAACGTCCTGACTTTC.

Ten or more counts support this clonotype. The CDR3 loop is CASSYHPGGPPETQYF. CDR3 sequence (DNA): TGTGCCAGCAGCTACCACCCGGGGGGGCCTCCAGAGACCCAGTACTTC. The V gene is TRBV7-2, the J gene TRBJ2-5; the match to TRBD2 covers 8 bases. V trimming: 4 bases; J trimming: 4 bases; junction bases outside the gene matches: 11. The V gene's germline CDR1 is SGHTA and CDR2 FQGNSA. The CDR3 length is 16 residues. Together with reference TRBV7-2 and TRBJ2-5, the CDR3 gives the full variable domain: GAGVSQSPSNKVTEKGKDVELRCDPISGHTALYWYRQSLGQGLEFLIYFQGNSAPDKSGLPSDRFSAERTGGSVSTLTIQRTQQEDSAVYLCASSYHPGGPPETQYFGPGTRLLVL.

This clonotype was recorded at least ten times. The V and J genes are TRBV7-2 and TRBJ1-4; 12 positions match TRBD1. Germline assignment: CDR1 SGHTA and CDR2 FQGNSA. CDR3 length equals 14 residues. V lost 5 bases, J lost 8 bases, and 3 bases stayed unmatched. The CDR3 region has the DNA TGTGCCAGCAGCGGGGACAGGGGGCGAGAAAAACTGTTTTTT. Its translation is CASSGDRGREKLFF.

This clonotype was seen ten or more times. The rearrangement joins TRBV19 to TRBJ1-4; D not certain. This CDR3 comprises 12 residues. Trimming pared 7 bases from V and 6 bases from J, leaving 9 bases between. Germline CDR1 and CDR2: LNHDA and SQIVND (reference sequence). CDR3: CASTAYDEKLFF. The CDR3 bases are TGTGCCAGTACGGCGTATGATGAAAAACTGTTTTTT.

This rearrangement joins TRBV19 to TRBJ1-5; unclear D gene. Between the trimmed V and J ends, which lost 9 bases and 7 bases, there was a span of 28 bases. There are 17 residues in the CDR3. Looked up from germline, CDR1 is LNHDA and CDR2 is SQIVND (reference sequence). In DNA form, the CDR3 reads TGTGCCAGCCAAGATGTCGGACGTGAGGCTGCCTGGCAGCCCCAGCATTTT. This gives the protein CASQDVGREAAWQPQHF.

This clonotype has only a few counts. The CDR3 DNA reads as TGTGCCAGCAGACTAGCGAGCTACGAGCAGTACTTC. Translated, it gives CASRLASYEQYF. V is TRBV11-2 and J is TRBJ2-7; TRBD2 matches 7 bases. CDR1 and CDR2 (germline): SGHAT, FQNNGV. The ends lost 6 bases at V and 3 bases at J; junction bases unmatched: 2. The CDR3 extends over 12 amino acids.

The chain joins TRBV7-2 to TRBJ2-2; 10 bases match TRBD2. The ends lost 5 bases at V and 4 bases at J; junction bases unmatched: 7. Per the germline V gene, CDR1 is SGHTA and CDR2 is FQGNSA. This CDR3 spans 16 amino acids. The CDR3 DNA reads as TGTGCCAGCAGCCAACTAGCGGGGTCCCGCACCGGGGAGCTGTTTTTT. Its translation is CASSQLAGSRTGELFF.

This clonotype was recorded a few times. Here the CDR3 DNA reads TGTGCCAGCAACAGGGGGCTGGGGACCCAGTACTTC. This codes for CASNRGLGTQYF. The genes are TRBV5-6 and TRBJ2-5; 9 positions agree with TRBD1. The CDR3 has 12 residues. V gave up 6 bases and J gave up 7 bases; unmatched junction bases: 4. Germline CDR1 is SGHDT and CDR2 is YYEEEE. Variable domain in full (rest from reference TRBV5-6 and TRBJ2-5): DAGVTQSPTHLIKTRGQQVTLRCSPKSGHDTVSWYQQALGQGPQFIFQYYEEEERQRGNFPDRFSGHQFPNYSSELNVNALLLGDSALYLCASNRGLGTQYFGPGTRLLVL.

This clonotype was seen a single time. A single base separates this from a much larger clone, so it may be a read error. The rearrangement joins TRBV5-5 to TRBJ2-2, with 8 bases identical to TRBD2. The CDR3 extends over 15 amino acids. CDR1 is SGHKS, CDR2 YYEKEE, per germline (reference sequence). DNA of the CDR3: TGCGCCGGCAGCTTGACGGGAGGGTACACCGGGGAGCTGTTTTTT. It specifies CAGSLTGGYTGELFF.

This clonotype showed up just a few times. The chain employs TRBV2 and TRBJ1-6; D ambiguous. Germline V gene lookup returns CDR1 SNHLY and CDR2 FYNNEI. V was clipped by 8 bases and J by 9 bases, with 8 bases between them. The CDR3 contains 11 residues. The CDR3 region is CASSPGSPLHF. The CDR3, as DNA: TGTGCCAGCTCCCCCGGTTCACCCCTCCACTTT.

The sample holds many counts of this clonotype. The CDR3 is CATSDYSEKLFF. The CDR3 DNA reads TGTGCCACCAGTGACTACAGTGAAAAACTGTTTTTT. The chain couples TRBV24-1 to TRBJ1-4; D gene ambiguous. CDR3 length: 12 residues. Trimming left V 4 bases short and J 7 bases short, with 6 bases between. The germline gives CDR1 KGHDR, CDR2 SFDVKD.

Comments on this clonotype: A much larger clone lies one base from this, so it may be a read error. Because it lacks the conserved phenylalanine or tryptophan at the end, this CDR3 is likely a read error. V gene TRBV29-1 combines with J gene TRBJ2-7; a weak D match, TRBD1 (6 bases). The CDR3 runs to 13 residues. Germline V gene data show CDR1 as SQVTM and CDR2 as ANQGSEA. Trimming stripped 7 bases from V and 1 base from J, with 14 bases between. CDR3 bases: TGCAGCGCCTTGACAGGTTTGTCCTACGAGCAGTACTCC. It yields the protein CSALTGLSYEQYS.

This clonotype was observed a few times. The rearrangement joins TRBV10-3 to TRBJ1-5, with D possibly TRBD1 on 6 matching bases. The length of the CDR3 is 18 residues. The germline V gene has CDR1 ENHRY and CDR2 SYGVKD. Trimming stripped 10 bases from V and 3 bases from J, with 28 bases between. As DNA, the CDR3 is TGTGCCAGCAGCTGGGCTTCCCCGGCAGGGGTTCTCAATCAGCCCCAGCATTTT. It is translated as CASSWASPAGVLNQPQHF.

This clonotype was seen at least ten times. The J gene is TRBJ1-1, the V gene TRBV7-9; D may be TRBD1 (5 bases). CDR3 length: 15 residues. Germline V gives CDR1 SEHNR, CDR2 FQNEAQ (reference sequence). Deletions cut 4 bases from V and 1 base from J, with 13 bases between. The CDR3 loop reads CASSSSGIRNTEAFF. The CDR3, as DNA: TGTGCCAGCAGCTCTTCAGGGATTCGGAACACTGAAGCTTTCTTT. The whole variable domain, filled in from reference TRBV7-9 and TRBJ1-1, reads DTGVSQNPRHKITKRGQNVTFRCDPISEHNRLYWYRQTLGQGPEFLTYFQNEAQLEKSRLLSDRFSAERPKGSFSTLEIQRTEQGDSAMYLCASSSSGIRNTEAFFGQGTRLTVV.

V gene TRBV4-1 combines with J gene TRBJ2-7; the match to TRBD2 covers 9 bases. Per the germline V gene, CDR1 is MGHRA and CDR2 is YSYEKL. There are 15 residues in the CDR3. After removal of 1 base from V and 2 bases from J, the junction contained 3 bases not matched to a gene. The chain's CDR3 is CASSQASGTAYEQYF. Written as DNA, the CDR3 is TGCGCCAGCAGCCAAGCTAGCGGGACAGCCTACGAGCAGTACTTC.

The CDR3 loop reads CAITEDSTNEAFF. CDR3 coding DNA: TGTGCCATCACCGAGGACAGTACAAATGAAGCTTTCTTT. The chain uses TRBV10-3 and TRBJ1-1; tentatively, D is TRBD1 (6 bases). This CDR3 spans 13 amino acids. Germline lookup yields CDR1 ENHRY and CDR2 SYGVKD. Trimming removed 7 bases from V and 7 bases from J, with 16 bases in between.

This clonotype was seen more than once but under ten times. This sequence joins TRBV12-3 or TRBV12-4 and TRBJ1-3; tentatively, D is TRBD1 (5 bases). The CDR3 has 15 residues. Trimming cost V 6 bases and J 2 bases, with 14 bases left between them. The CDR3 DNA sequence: TGTGCCAGCAGCGAAGGGACGACCGCTGGAAACACCATATATTTT. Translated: CASSEGTTAGNTIYF.

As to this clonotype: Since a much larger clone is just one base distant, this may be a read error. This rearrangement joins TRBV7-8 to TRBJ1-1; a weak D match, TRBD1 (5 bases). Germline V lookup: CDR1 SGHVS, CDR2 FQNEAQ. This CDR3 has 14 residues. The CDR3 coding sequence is TGTGCCAGCAGCTTATACGGGGGGGATAGTGAAGCTTCCTTT. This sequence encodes CASSLYGGDSEASF.

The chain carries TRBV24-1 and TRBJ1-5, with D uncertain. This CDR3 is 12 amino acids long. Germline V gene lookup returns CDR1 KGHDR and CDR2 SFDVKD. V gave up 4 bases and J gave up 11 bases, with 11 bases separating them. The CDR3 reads CATSEGGETQHF. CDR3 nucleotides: TGTGCCACCAGTGAGGGTGGAGAGACCCAGCATTTT.